These T cell receptor beta chains were read from a single sample in a study of a mutant IDH1 vaccine in newly diagnosed glioma. Profiling relied on immunoSEQ multiplex PCR, and the TCRdb table lists in-frame clones only, not all of them. The sample yields 40,000 or so clones, approximately 80% seen once. For these TCRs, the target antigens are not known. The sample was PBMCs, taken from a glioma patient whose treatment included an IDH1 peptide vaccine. The receptor source for this set is a man in his forties with glioma. Each CDR3 is given with its conserved first and last residue. D genes are given only for firm matches. Clone size appears in some rows only: once, few, many, or a class for an expanded clone.

J: TRBJ2-7; D: -; size: -; V: TRBV29-1; DNA: TGCAGCGTTGAAGAGGACAGGGAGGGATACTACGAGCAGTACTTC; CDR3: CSVEEDREGYYEQYF
J: TRBJ2-7; D: -; size: -; V: TRBV30; DNA: TGTGCCTGGAGCCTTCCGGGACTCCCACAGCAGTACTTC; CDR3: CAWSLPGLPQQYF
J: TRBJ2-7; D: -; size: -; V: TRBV28; DNA: TGTGCCAGCACCTTGAGCCACAGGTTCTACGAGCAGTACTTC; CDR3: CASTLSHRFYEQYF
J: TRBJ2-2; D: -; size: -; V: TRBV5-4; DNA: TGTGCCAGCAGCTCCAAGGGCGGACCGAACACCGGGGAGCTGTTTTTT; CDR3: CASSSKGGPNTGELFF
J: TRBJ2-5; D: -; size: -; V: TRBV11-2; DNA: TGTGCCAGCAGACTCGGACCCTGGCGGGGAGAGACCCAGTACTTC; CDR3: CASRLGPWRGETQYF
J: TRBJ1-1; D: TRBD1; size: -; V: TRBV7-8; DNA: TGTGCCAGCAGCGAGGGGGCTAGGGGCACTGAAGCTTTCTTT; CDR3: CASSEGARGTEAFF
J: TRBJ1-1; D: TRBD1; size: -; V: TRBV29-1; DNA: TGCAGCGTCCGAGAACAGGGGCTGAACACTGAAGCTTTCTTT; CDR3: CSVREQGLNTEAFF
J: TRBJ1-2; D: -; size: -; V: TRBV5-4; DNA: TGTGCCAGCAGCTCGGAACAGGGCCGGAGGATACAGTATGGCTACACCTTC; CDR3: CASSSEQGRRIQYGYTF
J: TRBJ1-1; D: TRBD1; size: -; V: TRBV29-1; DNA: TGCAGCGGGCGCAGGGGGGCGGCCACTGAAGCTTTCTTT; CDR3: CSGRRGAATEAFF
J: TRBJ1-5; D: -; size: once; V: TRBV2; DNA: TGTGCCAGCAGTGCTAGTTATAGCAATCAGCCCCAGCATTTT; CDR3: CASSASYSNQPQHF
J: TRBJ1-3; D: TRBD1; size: once; V: TRBV5-1; DNA: TGCGCCAGCAGCTTAGGGACAGGGGACACCATATATTTT; CDR3: CASSLGTGDTIYF
J: TRBJ1-1; D: TRBD1; size: -; V: TRBV2; DNA: TGTGCCAGCAGTAAACAGGGGGATATCACTGAAGCTTTCTTT; CDR3: CASSKQGDITEAFF
J: TRBJ2-7; D: -; size: -; V: TRBV9; DNA: TGTGCCAGCAGCGTAGCTTTGGGGGGCTCCTACGAGCAGTACTTC; CDR3: CASSVALGGSYEQYF
J: TRBJ1-1; D: TRBD1; size: few; V: TRBV6-5; DNA: TGTGCCAGCACGACAGGGGTCTCGGAAGCTTTCTTT; CDR3: CASTTGVSEAFF
J: TRBJ1-3; D: -; size: -; V: TRBV14; DNA: TGTGCCAGCGGACGGCTCTCTGGAAACACCATATATTTT; CDR3: CASGRLSGNTIYF
J: TRBJ2-3; D: -; size: -; V: TRBV6-1; DNA: TGTGCCAGTTGGATAGGTGACGGCACAGATACGCAGTATTTT; CDR3: CASWIGDGTDTQYF
J: TRBJ2-7; D: TRBD1; size: -; V: TRBV19; DNA: TGTGCCAGTAGTCCACGGACAGGGGGCGGCGAGCAGTACTTC; CDR3: CASSPRTGGGEQYF
J: TRBJ1-6; D: TRBD1; size: -; V: TRBV30; DNA: TGTGCCTGGAGTGCCCGGACAGGGAGGAATTCACCCCTCCACTTT; CDR3: CAWSARTGRNSPLHF
J: TRBJ1-1; D: -; size: -; V: TRBV5-4; DNA: TGTGCCAGCAGCTTTTCAGGGGCGAACACTGAAGCTTTCTTT; CDR3: CASSFSGANTEAFF
J: TRBJ1-2; D: -; size: -; V: TRBV5-4; DNA: TGTGCCAGCAGCCCAGCGGGGGGCGCGAGCTATGGCTACACCTTC; CDR3: CASSPAGGASYGYTF
J: TRBJ2-7; D: -; size: -; V: TRBV5-4; DNA: TGTGCCAGCAGCTTGGAGTCAGGCCAATACGAGCAGTACTTC; CDR3: CASSLESGQYEQYF
J: TRBJ1-2; D: -; size: -; V: TRBV29-1; DNA: TGCAGCGCCCACAGCGCTAACTATGGCTACACCTTC; CDR3: CSAHSANYGYTF
J: TRBJ2-5; D: -; size: -; V: TRBV30; DNA: TGTGCCTGGAGTGTGGGGGGTGGAGAGACCCAGTACTTC; CDR3: CAWSVGGGETQYF
J: TRBJ2-5; D: TRBD2; size: -; V: TRBV12-5; DNA: TGTGCTAGTGGTTTGGTAGGACTAGCGGGGGGTAACCAAGAGACCCAGTACTTC; CDR3: CASGLVGLAGGNQETQYF
J: TRBJ1-5; D: -; size: -; V: TRBV12-2; DNA: TGTGCAAGTCGCTTCCAGGGATCTCAGCCCCAGCATTTT; CDR3: CASRFQGSQPQHF
J: TRBJ1-4; D: -; size: -; V: TRBV5-1; DNA: TGCGCCAGCTCAAGCCCCCGGGGGAATGAAAAACTGTTTTTT; CDR3: CASSSPRGNEKLFF
J: TRBJ1-2; D: TRBD1; size: once; V: TRBV7-9; DNA: TGTGCCAGCAGGCGCAGACAGGGACGGTGGAATGGCTACACCTTC; CDR3: CASRRRQGRWNGYTF
J: TRBJ2-1; D: -; size: -; V: TRBV10-2; DNA: TGCGCCAGCAGTGGATGGTCAGGGCGCCCGCCCAATGAGCAGTTCTTC; CDR3: CASSGWSGRPPNEQFF
J: TRBJ1-4; D: -; size: -; V: TRBV5-5; DNA: TGTGCCAGCAGCCGTGGGACACTTAATGAAAAACTGTTTTTT; CDR3: CASSRGTLNEKLFF
J: TRBJ2-1; D: TRBD1; size: -; V: TRBV10-3; DNA: TGTGCCAAGGGACAGGCGCCCAATGAGCAGTTCTTC; CDR3: CAKGQAPNEQFF
J: TRBJ2-7; D: -; size: -; V: TRBV5-8; DNA: TGTGCCAGCAGCTGGGGTAGCACCTACGAGCAGTACTTC; CDR3: CASSWGSTYEQYF
J: TRBJ2-7; D: -; size: -; V: TRBV6-1; DNA: TGTGCCAGCATTGAAGCGGTCGAGCAGTACTTC; CDR3: CASIEAVEQYF
J: TRBJ2-2; D: TRBD1; size: -; V: TRBV6-5; DNA: TGTGCCAGCCATGGGGACAGGTCGAACACCGGGGAGCTGTTTTTT; CDR3: CASHGDRSNTGELFF
J: TRBJ2-3; D: TRBD1; size: -; V: TRBV5-1; DNA: TGCGCCAGCAGCGGGGGGGACAGGGTAACAGATACGCAGTATTTT; CDR3: CASSGGDRVTDTQYF
J: TRBJ1-2; D: TRBD1; size: -; V: TRBV2; DNA: TGTGCCAGCAGCGTGCTCGACAGGGGATATGGCTACACCTTC; CDR3: CASSVLDRGYGYTF